What follows is one T cell receptor (beta chain) and its context. One junction end disagrees with the germline gene, perhaps due to a read error. These data originate in a study of blood T cell repertoires in COVID-19. Overall study: Sources were T cells, B-cell-depleted T cells, or PBMCs; the material itself was cDNA or gDNA.

Original data processing: The assay estimated nucleated cells by amplifying reference gene primers. TCRdb's copy holds only in-frame clones and misses some; the assay was immunoSEQ multiplex PCR. From that table come the V and J calls and clone size; the DNA was used to work out D and trimming. The sample includes over 300,000 clones, roughly 90% of them seen just once. CDR3 size: 15 residues. Germline V gives CDR1 SGHTA, CDR2 FQGTGA. Source material: peripheral blood. This chain connects TRBV7-3 to TRBJ2-6; TRBD1 matches 7 bases. The TCR sequence derives from a man younger than 35 with active or convalescent COVID-19. This CDR3 reads CASSQGGSGANVLTF. The CDR3 DNA reads as TGTGCCAGCAGCCAAGGGGGCTCTGGGGCCAACGTGCTGACTTTC.